The 25 T cell receptor beta chains below all came from one sample that was sequenced in a study of OX40 agonist ivuxolimab in advanced cancers. Measured with immunoSEQ multiplex PCR; TCRdb has only the in-frame clones, and not every one. The sample contains tens of thousands of clones, 75% to 85% of which appear only once. The sample in question was CD4+ or CD8+ T cells sorted from blood, obtained in a trial of the OX40 agonist ivuxolimab. The receptors here all came from an adult with an advanced solid tumor such as melanoma, head and neck, liver or kidney cancer.

This clone has a handful of counts. The rearrangement links TRBV2 to TRBJ1-1; D gene uncertain. V dropped 3 bases and J dropped 1 base, with 12 bases sitting between them. The length of the CDR3 is 15 residues. Per the germline V gene, CDR1 is SNHLY and CDR2 is FYNNEI. In DNA form, the CDR3 reads TGTGCCAGCAGTGAGGCGACATTCTGGAACACTGAAGCTTTCTTT. Translated: CASSEATFWNTEAFF.

The V gene is TRBV18, the J gene TRBJ2-3; D ambiguous. Germline V gives CDR1 KGHSH, CDR2 LQKENI. Deletions cut 2 bases from V and 0 bases from J, with 12 bases between. The CDR3 contains 16 residues. DNA of the CDR3: TGTGCCAGCTCACCAGAGGTTGTCGGCAGCACAGATACGCAGTATTTT. Its translation: CASSPEVVGSTDTQYF.

The V and J genes are TRBV28 and TRBJ1-4; 8 bases are a match to TRBD1. CDR1 and CDR2 (germline): MDHEN, SYDVKM. The CDR3 is 16 residues long. The trim removed 3 bases at V and 4 bases at J, leaving 7 bases unmatched. The CDR3 region has the DNA TGTGCCAGCAGTTTTCAGGGGGCGAAAGATAATGAAAAACTGTTTTTT. It translates to CASSFQGAKDNEKLFF.

The chain is built from TRBV6-6 and TRBJ2-2; D perhaps matches TRBD1 (5 bases). CDR3 length: 16 amino acids. Germline CDR1 MNHNY, CDR2 SVGAGI (reference sequence). Trimming removed 5 bases from V and 1 base from J, with 14 bases in between. Written as DNA, the CDR3 is TGTGCCAGCAGTAAAAGCAGGGCTGTGAACACCGGGGAGCTGTTTTTT. This encodes CASSKSRAVNTGELFF.

V and J are TRBV27 and TRBJ2-1, with TRBD2 matching 13 bases. The CDR3 runs 19 residues. The germline V gene has CDR1 MNHEY and CDR2 SMNVEV (reference sequence). J lost 0 bases, V lost 2 bases, and 7 bases had no gene match. The CDR3 bases are TGTGCCAGCAGTTTACCGCGACTAGCGGGGGGACCCTCCTACAATGAGCAGTTCTTC. It encodes CASSLPRLAGGPSYNEQFF.

This chain joins TRBV30 and TRBJ2-3; D gene ambiguous. With 1 base removed from V and 4 bases from J, the gap between germline ends came to 3 bases. CDR3 length: 11 amino acids. Germline V lookup: CDR1 GTSNPN, CDR2 SVGIG (reference sequence). The CDR3: CAWSGSDTQYF. CDR3 in DNA: TGTGCCTGGAGTGGGTCAGATACGCAGTATTTT.

The genes are TRBV7-2 and TRBJ2-7, with 11 bases matching TRBD2. Germline loops: CDR1 SGHTA, CDR2 FQGNSA. The CDR3 totals 15 residues. Trimming cost V 5 bases and J 0 bases; bases outside gene matches: 3. The CDR3 protein is CASSKGLADSYEQYF. CDR3 coding DNA: TGTGCCAGCAGCAAGGGACTAGCGGACTCCTACGAGCAGTACTTC.

J is TRBJ1-3 and V is TRBV5-1, with D uncertain. Trimming took off 4 bases at V and 8 bases at J, with 10 bases between the two ends. The germline V gene has CDR1 SGHRS and CDR2 YFSETQ. The CDR3 totals 12 residues. The CDR3 DNA reads TGCGCCAGCAGCCTTCCCGGGGACACCATATATTTT. This codes for CASSLPGDTIYF.

The chain joins TRBV2 to TRBJ1-1; 9 nucleotides line up with TRBD1. After removal of 6 bases from V and 5 bases from J, the junction contained 4 bases not matched to a gene. This CDR3 contains 13 residues. Germline V gene sequence: CDR1 SNHLY, CDR2 FYNNEI. CDR3 DNA sequence: TGTGCCAGCAGGGACAGGGGTGCGACTGAAGCTTTCTTT. It specifies CASRDRGATEAFF.

J is TRBJ2-3 and V is TRBV2; D gene uncertain. The CDR3 consists of 15 residues. V was cut by 1 base and J by 2 bases, with 10 bases left in between. Germline lookup yields CDR1 SNHLY and CDR2 FYNNEI. CDR3 coding DNA: TGTGCCAGCAGTGAAGAGGCGGTGTTCACAGATACGCAGTATTTT. Translating gives CASSEEAVFTDTQYF. Using reference TRBV2 and TRBJ2-3 for the parts outside the CDR3, the full variable domain is EPEVTQTPSHQVTQMGQEVILRCVPISNHLYFYWYRQILGQKVEFLVSFYNNEISEKSEIFDDQFSVERPDGSNFTLKIRSTKLEDSAMYFCASSEEAVFTDTQYFGPGTRLTVL.

CDR3 bases: TGTGCCAGCAAAGGAACAGGGGGGGAGAATGAGCAGTTCTTC. Its protein product is CASKGTGGENEQFF. The chain uses TRBV2 and TRBJ2-1, with D possibly being TRBD1 (8 bases). The CDR3 extends over 14 amino acids. The ends were cut back, 7 bases at V and 7 bases at J, with 17 bases in the middle. The germline V gene has CDR1 SNHLY and CDR2 FYNNEI.

This clone was seen once. This rearrangement joins TRBV7-9 to TRBJ2-2, with D unclear. V was clipped by 5 bases and J by 3 bases, with 10 bases between them. Germline V gene sequence: CDR1 SEHNR, CDR2 FQNEAQ (reference sequence). This CDR3 has 14 amino acids. CDR3 in DNA: TGTGCCAGCAGCACCTCCACCTACACCGGGGAGCTGTTTTTT. It translates to CASSTSTYTGELFF.

This sequence joins TRBV28 and TRBJ1-2; D not certain. This CDR3 spans 11 amino acids. The germline V gene encodes CDR1 MDHEN and CDR2 SYDVKM. Trimming removed 6 bases at V and 6 bases at J, with 8 bases between. CDR3 protein: CASSLKNGYTF. CDR3 bases: TGTGCCAGCAGCCTGAAGAATGGCTACACCTTC.

V usage is TRBV5-1 and J usage is TRBJ2-3, with 10 bases matching TRBD1. This CDR3 has 15 residues. The germline CDR1 and CDR2 sequences are SGHRS and YFSETQ. J lost 4 bases, V lost 1 base, and 3 bases had no gene match. Here the CDR3 DNA reads TGCGCCAGCAGCTTGTTGACAGGGGGCGCAGATACGCAGTATTTT. Amino acid sequence: CASSLLTGGADTQYF.

V is TRBV10-3 and J is TRBJ2-3; TRBD2 is a possible D gene (6 bases). The CDR3 loop spans 14 amino acids. V was shortened by 8 bases and J by 0 bases, with 12 bases between the two germline ends. CDR1 and CDR2 from the germline V gene are ENHRY and SYGVKD. CDR3 nucleotide sequence: TGTGCCATCCTTCGGGACTTTAGCACAGATACGCAGTATTTT. It encodes CAILRDFSTDTQYF.

This clone has just one count. The J gene is TRBJ2-2, the V gene TRBV18, with D uncertain. Germline assignment: CDR1 KGHSH and CDR2 LQKENI. The V gene lost 0 bases and the J gene lost 8 bases, with 13 bases spanning the gap. The CDR3 totals 15 residues. CDR3 in amino acids: CASSPPSRSAGELFF. The CDR3 DNA reads as TGTGCCAGCTCACCACCGTCGCGGTCTGCGGGGGAGCTGTTTTTT.

The genes are TRBV5-6 and TRBJ2-3, with D hard to call. The CDR3 runs to 16 residues. Per germline, CDR1 SGHDT and CDR2 YYEEEE. V was trimmed by 1 base and J by 1 base, leaving 13 bases between them. The CDR3 sequence is CASSLFFFGRTDTQYF. The DNA for the CDR3 is TGTGCCAGCAGCTTGTTTTTTTTTGGTCGCACAGATACGCAGTATTTT.

V gene TRBV18 combines with J gene TRBJ1-4; D not resolved. CDR1 is KGHSH and CDR2 is LQKENI in the germline V gene. The CDR3 extends over 15 amino acids. Trimming cost V 2 bases and J 7 bases, with 14 bases left between them. CDR3 residues: CASSPALSGVEKLFF. DNA for the CDR3: TGTGCCAGCTCACCAGCGCTTTCGGGAGTTGAAAAACTGTTTTTT.

V and J are TRBV30 and TRBJ2-5, with D perhaps given as TRBD1 or TRBD2 (5 bases each). The J call may not be correct, given that the DNA end is closer to TRBJ2-7. The CDR3 runs to 14 residues. The germline V gene has CDR1 GTSNPN and CDR2 SVGIG (reference sequence). CDR3 protein: CAWSAGRPPGEQYF. The CDR3 bases are TGTGCCTGGAGTGCGGGACGCCCGCCTGGCGAGCAGTACTTC.

J is TRBJ2-1 and V is TRBV10-3; 13 bases agree with TRBD2. The germline V gene encodes CDR1 ENHRY and CDR2 SYGVKD. The trim removed 5 bases at V and 1 base at J, leaving 11 bases unmatched. This CDR3 has 19 amino acids. The CDR3 protein is CAISNPGTSGTRSYNEQFF. The CDR3 bases are TGTGCCATCAGTAACCCCGGGACTAGCGGGACTCGGTCCTACAATGAGCAGTTCTTC.

The CDR3 sequence is CASSMIAGGQETQYF. Written as DNA, the CDR3 is TGTGCCAGTAGTATGATAGCGGGGGGACAAGAGACCCAGTACTTC. The gene calls are TRBV19 and TRBJ2-5; TRBD2 matches 10 bases. V gave up 3 bases and J gave up 2 bases; unmatched junction bases: 3. Germline values: CDR1 LNHDA, CDR2 SQIVND (reference sequence). This CDR3 region has 15 residues.

The J gene is TRBJ1-4, the V gene TRBV6-6; 7 bases line up with TRBD1. The junction had 7 bases not matched to a gene; V was cut back by 7 bases and J by 8 bases. The CDR3 spans 13 residues. The germline gives CDR1 MNHNY, CDR2 SVGAGI (reference sequence). The CDR3 nucleotides read TGTGCCAGCATGACAGGGCCTAGGGAAAAACTGTTTTTT. Translated: CASMTGPREKLFF.

The chain combines TRBV27 with TRBJ1-2; tentatively, D is TRBD1 (6 bases). This CDR3 has 14 residues. Trimming removed 2 bases from V and 7 bases from J, with 14 bases in between. The germline V gene encodes CDR1 MNHEY and CDR2 SMNVEV (reference sequence). The CDR3 DNA sequence: TGTGCCAGCAGTTTAATCGGGGGCTTAGTTGGCTACACCTTC. It is translated as CASSLIGGLVGYTF.

The gene calls are TRBV7-2 and TRBJ2-1; D gene unclear. Germline-derived CDR1 and CDR2 are SGHTA and FQGNSA. The CDR3 length is 18 residues. Deletions cut 4 bases from V and 0 bases from J, with 19 bases between. The CDR3 DNA reads as TGTGCCAGCAGCTCCAAGGACCCGCGACTGAGCTCCTACAATGAGCAGTTCTTC. It yields the protein CASSSKDPRLSSYNEQFF.

This clone occurred a few times. This chain joins TRBV7-8 and TRBJ1-1; weak D call: TRBD1 (6 bases). The CDR3 spans 13 residues. The V gene lost 8 bases and the J gene lost 2 bases, with 12 bases spanning the gap. Germline assignment: CDR1 SGHVS and CDR2 FQNEAQ. CDR3 nucleotides: TGTGCCAGCGGGGGGCCCTCAAACACTGAAGCTTTCTTT. This encodes CASGGPSNTEAFF.